There are a few counts of the clone carrying this T cell receptor (beta chain). This sample is part of a study of T cells in Graves' hyperthyroidism and ophthalmopathy. Study background: Any treatment followed the collection of peripheral blood at initial diagnosis.

The CDR3 spans 15 residues. Germline CDR1 is LGHNA and CDR2 is YSLEER. V gave up 4 bases and J gave up 2 bases; unmatched junction bases: 6. TCR beta CDR3 regions were amplified from RNA transcripts. RT-PCR in the first round (using the HTBI primer set) targeted the TCR CDR3. Each CDR3 protein is one row after TCRdb ran MiXCR on the multiplex PCR reads. The repertoire consists of about 700,000 distinct CDR3 sequences, with 14% occurring once and the leading ten covering about a tenth. The source is a woman younger than 35 with Graves' hyperthyroidism. This chain connects TRBV4-3 to TRBJ1-1, with 8 bases identical to TRBD1. The sequencing input was blood. The CDR3 protein is CASSPVDRANTEAFF. CDR3 coding DNA: TGCGCCAGCAGCCCAGTGGACAGGGCCAACACTGAAGCTTTCTTT.